This T cell receptor beta chain comes out of a study of blood T cell repertoires in COVID-19. Germline CDR1 and CDR2: MGHRA and YSYEKL. The CDR3 runs 16 residues. The V end lost 0 bases, the J end lost 7 bases, and 13 bases lay between the germline ends. Authors' data handling: Researchers report that nucleated cell counts were estimated from reference gene primer amplification. Generated by immunoSEQ multiplex PCR, the TCRdb table keeps only in-frame clones and is missing some. V, J and clone size were drawn from that table, and D and trimming were deduced from the DNA. The top ten clones hold about 2.5% of a sample with hundreds of thousands of clones, roughly 90% of them seen once.

This chain connects TRBV4-1 to TRBJ1-6, with a tentative D call TRBD1 (5 bases). Sequencing used PBMCs or T cells enriched from blood (not recorded which). This receptor was obtained from a woman aged 25 to 39 with acute COVID-19. The CDR3 DNA reads as TGCGCCAGCAGCCAAGAAAGGGGTCGGGGGAATTCACCCCTCCACTTT. Translating it yields CASSQERGRGNSPLHF.